The clone carrying this TCR beta chain appeared once. The data belong to a study of blood T cell repertoires in COVID-19. About the research overall: T cells, B-cell-depleted T cells, or PBMCs provided the cDNA or gDNA that served as material.

Sequenced by immunoSEQ multiplex PCR; TCRdb stores in-frame clones only, minus some. Of over 200,000 clones listed, under 85% are singletons. With V trimmed by 4 bases and J by 9 bases, 5 bases remained unmatched. The CDR3 covers 12 residues. In germline, CDR1 is SGHRS, CDR2 YFSETQ. The material sequenced was PBMCs or T cells enriched from blood (not recorded which). This TCR was sampled from a man aged 55 to 70 who had recovered from COVID-19. The V and J genes are TRBV5-1 and TRBJ2-3; 7 positions agree with TRBD1. CDR3 loop: CASSPRGGTQYF. Written as DNA, the CDR3 is TGCGCCAGCAGCCCAAGAGGGGGCACGCAGTATTTT.